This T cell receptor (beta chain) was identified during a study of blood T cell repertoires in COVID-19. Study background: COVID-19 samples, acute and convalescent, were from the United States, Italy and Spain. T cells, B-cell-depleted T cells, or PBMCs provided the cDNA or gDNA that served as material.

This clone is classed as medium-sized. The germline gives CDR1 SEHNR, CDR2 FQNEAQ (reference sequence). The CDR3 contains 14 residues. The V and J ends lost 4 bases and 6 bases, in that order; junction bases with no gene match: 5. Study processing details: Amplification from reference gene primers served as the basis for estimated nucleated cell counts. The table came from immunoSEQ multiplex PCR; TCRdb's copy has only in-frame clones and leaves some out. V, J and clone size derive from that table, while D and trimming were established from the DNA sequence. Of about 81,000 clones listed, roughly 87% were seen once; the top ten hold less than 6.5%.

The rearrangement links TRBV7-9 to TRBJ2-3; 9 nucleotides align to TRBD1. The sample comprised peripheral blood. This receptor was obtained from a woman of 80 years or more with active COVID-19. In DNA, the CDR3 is TGTGCCAGCAGCTCCGGGACAGGGTACGATACGCAGTATTTT. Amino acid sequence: CASSSGTGYDTQYF. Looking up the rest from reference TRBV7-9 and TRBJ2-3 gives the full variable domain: DTGVSQNPRHKITKRGQNVTFRCDPISEHNRLYWYRQTLGQGPEFLTYFQNEAQLEKSRLLSDRFSAERPKGSFSTLEIQRTEQGDSAMYLCASSSGTGYDTQYFGPGTRLTVL.